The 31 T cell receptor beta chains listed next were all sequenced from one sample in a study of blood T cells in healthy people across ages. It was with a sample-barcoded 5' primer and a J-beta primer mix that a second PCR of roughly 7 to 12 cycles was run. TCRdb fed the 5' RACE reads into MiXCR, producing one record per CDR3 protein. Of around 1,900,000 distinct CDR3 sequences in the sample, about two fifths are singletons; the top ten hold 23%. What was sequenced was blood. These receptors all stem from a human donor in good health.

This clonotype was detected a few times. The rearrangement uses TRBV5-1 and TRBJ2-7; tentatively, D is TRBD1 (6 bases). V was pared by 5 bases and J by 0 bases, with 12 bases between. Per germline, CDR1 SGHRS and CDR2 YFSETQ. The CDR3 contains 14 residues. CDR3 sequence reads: CASRDSSSSYEQYF. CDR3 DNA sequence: TGCGCCAGCAGGGACAGTTCAAGCTCCTACGAGCAGTACTTC.

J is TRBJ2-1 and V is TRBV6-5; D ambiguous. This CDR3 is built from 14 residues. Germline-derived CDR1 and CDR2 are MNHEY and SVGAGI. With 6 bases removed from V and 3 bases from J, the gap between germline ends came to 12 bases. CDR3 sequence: CASSPSTDYNEQFF. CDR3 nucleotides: TGTGCCAGCAGCCCCTCAACGGACTACAATGAGCAGTTCTTC.

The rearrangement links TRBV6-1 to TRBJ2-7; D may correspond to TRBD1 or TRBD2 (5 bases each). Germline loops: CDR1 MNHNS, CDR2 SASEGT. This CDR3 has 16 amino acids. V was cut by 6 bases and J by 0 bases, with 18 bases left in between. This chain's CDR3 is CASSGLMGTGSYEQYF. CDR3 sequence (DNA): TGTGCCAGCAGCGGCCTGATGGGGACGGGCTCCTACGAGCAGTACTTC.

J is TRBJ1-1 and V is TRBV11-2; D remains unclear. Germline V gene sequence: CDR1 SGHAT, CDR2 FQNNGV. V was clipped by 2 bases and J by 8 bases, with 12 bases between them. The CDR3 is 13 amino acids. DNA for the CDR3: TGTGCCAGCAGCTTACCCCTAGTGACAGAAGCTTTCTTT. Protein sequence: CASSLPLVTEAFF. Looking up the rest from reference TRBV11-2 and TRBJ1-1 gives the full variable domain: EAGVAQSPRYKIIEKRQSVAFWCNPISGHATLYWYQQILGQGPKLLIQFQNNGVVDDSQLPKDRFSAERLKGVDSTLKIQPAKLEDSAVYLCASSLPLVTEAFFGQGTRLTVV.

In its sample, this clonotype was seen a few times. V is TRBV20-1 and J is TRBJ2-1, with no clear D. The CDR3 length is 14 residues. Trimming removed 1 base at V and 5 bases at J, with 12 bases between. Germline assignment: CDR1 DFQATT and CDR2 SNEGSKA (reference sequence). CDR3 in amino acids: CSARVPSKNNEQFF. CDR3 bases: TGCAGTGCTAGAGTCCCCTCTAAGAACAATGAGCAGTTCTTC.

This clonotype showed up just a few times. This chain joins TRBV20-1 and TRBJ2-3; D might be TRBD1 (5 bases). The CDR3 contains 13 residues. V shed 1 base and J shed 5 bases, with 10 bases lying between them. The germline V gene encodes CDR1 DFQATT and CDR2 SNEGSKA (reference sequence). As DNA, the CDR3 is TGCAGTGCTAGAGGATTTCAGGGAGATACGCAGTATTTT. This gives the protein CSARGFQGDTQYF.

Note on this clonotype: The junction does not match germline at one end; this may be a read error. The CDR3 region has the DNA TGTGCCAGCACCGACAGGGATTCTAGCAGAGATACGCAGTATTTT. Protein sequence: CASTDRDSSRDTQYF. The chain recombines TRBV7-2 with TRBJ2-3; TRBD1 matches 7 bases. Germline lookup yields CDR1 SGHTA and CDR2 FQGNSA. The CDR3 has 15 residues.

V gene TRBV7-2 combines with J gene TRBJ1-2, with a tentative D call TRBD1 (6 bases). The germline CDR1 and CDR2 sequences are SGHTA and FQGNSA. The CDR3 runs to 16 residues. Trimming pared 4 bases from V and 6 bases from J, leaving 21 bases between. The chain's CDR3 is CASSSPTVTGRNGYTF. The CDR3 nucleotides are TGTGCCAGCAGCTCACCTACTGTAACAGGGAGGAATGGCTACACCTTC.

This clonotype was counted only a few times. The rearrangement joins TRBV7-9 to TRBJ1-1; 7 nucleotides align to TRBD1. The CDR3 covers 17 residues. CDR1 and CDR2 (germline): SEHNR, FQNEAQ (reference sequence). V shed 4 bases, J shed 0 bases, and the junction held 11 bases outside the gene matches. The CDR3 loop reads CASSSRGAVAMNTEAFF. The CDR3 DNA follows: TGTGCCAGCAGCTCCAGGGGGGCAGTTGCCATGAACACTGAAGCTTTCTTT. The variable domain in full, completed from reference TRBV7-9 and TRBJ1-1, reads DTGVSQNPRHKITKRGQNVTFRCDPISEHNRLYWYRQTLGQGPEFLTYFQNEAQLEKSRLLSDRFSAERPKGSFSTLEIQRTEQGDSAMYLCASSSRGAVAMNTEAFFGQGTRLTVV.

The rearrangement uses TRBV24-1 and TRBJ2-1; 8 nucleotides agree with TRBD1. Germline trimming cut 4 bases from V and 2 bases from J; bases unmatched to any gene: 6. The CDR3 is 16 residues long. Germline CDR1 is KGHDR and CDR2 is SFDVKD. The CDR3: CATSEPRTGTYNEQFF. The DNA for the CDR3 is TGTGCCACCAGTGAACCTAGGACAGGGACCTACAATGAGCAGTTCTTC.

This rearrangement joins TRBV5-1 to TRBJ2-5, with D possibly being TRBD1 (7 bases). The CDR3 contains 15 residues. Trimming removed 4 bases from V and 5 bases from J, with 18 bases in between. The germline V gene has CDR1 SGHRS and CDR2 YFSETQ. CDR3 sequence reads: CASSPRQGGTETQYF. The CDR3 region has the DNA TGCGCCAGCAGCCCCCGACAGGGCGGGACGGAGACCCAGTACTTC.

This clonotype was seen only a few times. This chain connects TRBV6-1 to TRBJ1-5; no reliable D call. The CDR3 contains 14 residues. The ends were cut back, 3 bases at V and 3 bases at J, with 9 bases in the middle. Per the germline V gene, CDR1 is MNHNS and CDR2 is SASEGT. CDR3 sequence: CASSERWDNQPQHF. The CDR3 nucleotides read TGTGCCAGCAGTGAGCGATGGGACAATCAGCCCCAGCATTTT.

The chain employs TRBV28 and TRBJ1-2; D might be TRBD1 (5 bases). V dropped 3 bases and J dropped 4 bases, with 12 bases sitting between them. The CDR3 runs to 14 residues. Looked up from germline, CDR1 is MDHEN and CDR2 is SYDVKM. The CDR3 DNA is TGTGCCAGCAGTTTGCAGGGCGGAGGCTATGGCTACACCTTC. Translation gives CASSLQGGGYGYTF.

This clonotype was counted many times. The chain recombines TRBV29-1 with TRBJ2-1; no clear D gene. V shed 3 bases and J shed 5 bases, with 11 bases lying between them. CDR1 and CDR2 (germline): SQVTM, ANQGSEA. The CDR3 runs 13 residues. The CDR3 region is CSVDQQVNNEQFF. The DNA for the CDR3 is TGCAGCGTTGATCAGCAGGTCAACAATGAGCAGTTCTTC.

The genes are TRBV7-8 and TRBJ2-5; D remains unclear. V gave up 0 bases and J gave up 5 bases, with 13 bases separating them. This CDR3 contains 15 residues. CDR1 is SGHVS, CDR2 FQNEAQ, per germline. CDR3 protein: CASSLAEGLVETQYF. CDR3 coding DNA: TGTGCCAGCAGCTTAGCCGAAGGGCTGGTGGAGACCCAGTACTTC.

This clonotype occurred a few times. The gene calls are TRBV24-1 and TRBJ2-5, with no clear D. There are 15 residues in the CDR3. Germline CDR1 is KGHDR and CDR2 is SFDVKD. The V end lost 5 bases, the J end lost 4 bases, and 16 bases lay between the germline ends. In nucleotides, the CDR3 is TGTGCCACCAGTGTCTTAACGTTGCTGGGAGAGACCCAGTACTTC. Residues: CATSVLTLLGETQYF.

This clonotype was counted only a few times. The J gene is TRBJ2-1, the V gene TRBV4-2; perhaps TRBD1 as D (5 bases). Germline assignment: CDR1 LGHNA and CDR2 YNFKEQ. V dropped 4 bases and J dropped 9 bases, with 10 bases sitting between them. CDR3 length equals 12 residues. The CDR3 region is CASSLGAIEQFF. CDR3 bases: TGTGCCAGCAGCCTAGGGGCAATTGAGCAGTTCTTC.

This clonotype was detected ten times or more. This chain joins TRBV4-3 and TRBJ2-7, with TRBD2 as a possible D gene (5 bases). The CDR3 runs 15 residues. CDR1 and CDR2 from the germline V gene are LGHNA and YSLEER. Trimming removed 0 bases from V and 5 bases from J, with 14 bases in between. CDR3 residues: CASSQDSLASDEQYF. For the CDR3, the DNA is TGCGCCAGCAGCCAAGATAGCCTAGCTTCAGACGAGCAGTACTTC.

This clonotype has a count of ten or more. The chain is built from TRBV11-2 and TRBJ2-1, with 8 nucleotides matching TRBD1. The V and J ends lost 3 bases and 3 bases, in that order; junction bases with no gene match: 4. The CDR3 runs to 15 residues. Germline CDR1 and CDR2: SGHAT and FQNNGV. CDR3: CASSLITGGYNEQFF. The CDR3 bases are TGTGCCAGCAGCTTGATAACAGGGGGCTACAATGAGCAGTTCTTC. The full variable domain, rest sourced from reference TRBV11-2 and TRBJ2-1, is EAGVAQSPRYKIIEKRQSVAFWCNPISGHATLYWYQQILGQGPKLLIQFQNNGVVDDSQLPKDRFSAERLKGVDSTLKIQPAKLEDSAVYLCASSLITGGYNEQFFGPGTRLTVL.

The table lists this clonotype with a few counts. The CDR3, as DNA: TGTGCCAGCAGTTACGGGGTGGGCACCGGGGACATTCAGTACTTC. This gives the protein CASSYGVGTGDIQYF. The chain employs TRBV6-6 and TRBJ2-4, with TRBD2 as a possible D gene (5 bases). Trimming cost V 2 bases and J 8 bases, with 16 bases left between them. This CDR3 spans 15 amino acids. Germline assignment: CDR1 MNHNY and CDR2 SVGAGI (reference sequence).

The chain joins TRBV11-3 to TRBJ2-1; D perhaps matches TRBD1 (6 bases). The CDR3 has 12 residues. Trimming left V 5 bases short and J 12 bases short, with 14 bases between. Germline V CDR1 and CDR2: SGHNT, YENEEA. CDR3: CASSTAGRGQFF. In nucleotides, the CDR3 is TGTGCCAGCAGCACGGCGGGCAGGGGGCAGTTCTTC.

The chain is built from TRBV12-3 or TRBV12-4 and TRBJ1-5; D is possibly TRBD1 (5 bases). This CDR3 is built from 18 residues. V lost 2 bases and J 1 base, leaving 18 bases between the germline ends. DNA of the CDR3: TGTGCCAGCAGTTTAAAGGGAGGGGAGGCCTCAAGCAATCAGCCCCAGCATTTT. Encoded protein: CASSLKGGEASSNQPQHF.

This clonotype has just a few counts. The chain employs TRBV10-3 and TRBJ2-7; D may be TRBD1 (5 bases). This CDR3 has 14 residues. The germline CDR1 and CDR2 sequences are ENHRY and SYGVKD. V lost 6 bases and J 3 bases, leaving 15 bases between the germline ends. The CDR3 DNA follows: TGTGCCATCAGACCCGGACATGGGAACTACGAGCAGTACTTC. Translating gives CAIRPGHGNYEQYF.

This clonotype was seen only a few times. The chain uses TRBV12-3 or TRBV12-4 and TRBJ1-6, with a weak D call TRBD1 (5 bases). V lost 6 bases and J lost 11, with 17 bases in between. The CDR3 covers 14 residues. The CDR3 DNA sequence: TGTGCCAGCAGGTTGGGACCTTTACTTGCACCCCTCCACTTT. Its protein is CASRLGPLLAPLHF.

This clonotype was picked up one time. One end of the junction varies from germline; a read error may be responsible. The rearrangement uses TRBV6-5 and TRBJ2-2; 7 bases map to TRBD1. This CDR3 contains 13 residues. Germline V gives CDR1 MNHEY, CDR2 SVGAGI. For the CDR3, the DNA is TGTGCCAGCACCACAGGGGACACCGGGGAGCCGTTTTTT. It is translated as CASTTGDTGEPFF.

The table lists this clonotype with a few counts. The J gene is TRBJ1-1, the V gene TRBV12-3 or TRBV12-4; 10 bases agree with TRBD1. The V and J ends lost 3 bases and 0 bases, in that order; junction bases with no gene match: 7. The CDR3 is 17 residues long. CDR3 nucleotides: TGTGCCAGCAGTTTGGAGGGGACAGGGGATATGAACACTGAAGCTTTCTTT. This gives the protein CASSLEGTGDMNTEAFF.

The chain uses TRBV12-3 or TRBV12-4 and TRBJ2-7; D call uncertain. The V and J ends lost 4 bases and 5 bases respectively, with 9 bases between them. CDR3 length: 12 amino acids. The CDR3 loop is CASSYIINEQYF. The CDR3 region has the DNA TGTGCCAGCAGTTACATCATTAACGAGCAGTACTTC.

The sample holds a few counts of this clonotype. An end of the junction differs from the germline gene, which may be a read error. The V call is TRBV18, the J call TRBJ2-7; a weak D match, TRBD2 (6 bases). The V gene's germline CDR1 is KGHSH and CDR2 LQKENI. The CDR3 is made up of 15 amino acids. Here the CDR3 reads CAGSPRDGFSYEQYF. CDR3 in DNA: TGTGCCGGCTCACCGCGGGATGGGTTCTCCTACGAGCAGTACTTC.

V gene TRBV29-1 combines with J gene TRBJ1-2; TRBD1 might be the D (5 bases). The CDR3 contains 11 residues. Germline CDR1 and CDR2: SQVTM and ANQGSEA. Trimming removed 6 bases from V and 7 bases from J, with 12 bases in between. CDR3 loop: CSVGTSVGYTF. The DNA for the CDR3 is TGCAGCGTCGGGACGTCGGTTGGCTACACCTTC.

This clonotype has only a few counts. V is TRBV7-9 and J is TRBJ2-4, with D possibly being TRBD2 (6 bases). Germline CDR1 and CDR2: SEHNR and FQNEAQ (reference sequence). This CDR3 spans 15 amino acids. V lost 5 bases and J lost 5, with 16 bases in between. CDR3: CASSQQTGVENIQYF. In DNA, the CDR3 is TGTGCCAGCAGCCAACAAACGGGGGTCGAAAACATTCAGTACTTC.

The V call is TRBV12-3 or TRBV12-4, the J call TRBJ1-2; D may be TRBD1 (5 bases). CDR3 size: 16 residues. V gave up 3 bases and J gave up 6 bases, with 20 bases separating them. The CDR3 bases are TGTGCCAGCAGTTTCCTTCTGTCACAGGAGGCGGATGGCTACACCTTC. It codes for CASSFLLSQEADGYTF.